The 20 T cell receptor beta chains listed next were all sequenced from one sample in a study of PD-L1 blockade in urothelial cancer. As to time point: pretreatment peripheral blood. Here immunoSEQ multiplex PCR was the method, and the copy in TCRdb shows in-frame clones only, minus some. This sample has 35,000 to 50,000 clones, with more than 75% found just once. The sequenced sample was PBMCs, obtained around atezolizumab (anti-PD-L1) treatment. The receptors originated from a man aged 55-75 years with urothelial cancer.

This clone was counted a single time. The rearrangement uses TRBV2 and TRBJ2-1; D may be TRBD1 (5 bases). The germline V gene encodes CDR1 SNHLY and CDR2 FYNNEI. V lost 6 bases, J lost 4 bases, and 16 bases lay in between. The CDR3 covers 15 residues. The DNA of the CDR3 is TGTGCCAGCAGGACCCCGGTGACAGCTTACAATGAGCAGTTCTTC. Encoded protein: CASRTPVTAYNEQFF. Looking up the rest from reference TRBV2 and TRBJ2-1 gives the full variable domain: EPEVTQTPSHQVTQMGQEVILRCVPISNHLYFYWYRQILGQKVEFLVSFYNNEISEKSEIFDDQFSVERPDGSNFTLKIRSTKLEDSAMYFCASRTPVTAYNEQFFGPGTRLTVL.

J is TRBJ2-7 and V is TRBV2; 7 bases map to TRBD2. The trim removed 10 bases at V and 4 bases at J, leaving 10 bases unmatched. The CDR3 extends over 13 amino acids. The V gene's germline CDR1 is SNHLY and CDR2 FYNNEI. CDR3: CATSAGKRYEQYF. CDR3 DNA sequence: TGTGCCACCTCAGCGGGAAAGAGATACGAGCAGTACTTC.

The chain recombines TRBV5-6 with TRBJ2-1, with 11 bases identical to TRBD2. Trimming cost V 0 bases and J 9 bases; bases outside gene matches: 14. From germline, CDR1 is SGHDT and CDR2 YYEEEE. This CDR3 is 18 amino acids long. CDR3: CASSLDLAGGLRSGEQFF. The CDR3 region has the DNA TGTGCCAGCAGCTTGGATCTAGCGGGGGGACTTCGCTCTGGTGAGCAGTTCTTC.

This chain joins TRBV7-2 and TRBJ1-2; unclear D gene. The CDR3 runs to 14 residues. Germline CDR1 reads SGHTA; CDR2 reads FQGNSA. Trimming removed 3 bases at V and 7 bases at J, with 15 bases between. The CDR3 sequence is CASSFGGEVFGYTF. The CDR3 bases are TGTGCCAGCAGCTTCGGCGGGGAGGTGTTTGGCTACACCTTC.

This clone was seen just once. V and J are TRBV5-6 and TRBJ2-1; 8 bases agree with TRBD2. Germline loops: CDR1 SGHDT, CDR2 YYEEEE. This CDR3 contains 15 residues. Trimming cost V 4 bases and J 14 bases; bases outside gene matches: 17. The DNA of the CDR3 is TGTGCCAGCAGCCTAGGACTAGCTGATCGGGATTTGGAGTTCTTC. Residues: CASSLGLADRDLEFF.

This chain uses TRBV4-1 with TRBJ2-1, with a possible D match to TRBD2 (5 bases). Germline V gene data show CDR1 as MGHRA and CDR2 as YSYEKL. This CDR3 is built from 16 residues. Trimming removed 0 bases from V and 0 bases from J, with 9 bases in between. The CDR3 DNA is TGCGCCAGCAGCCAAGAAAGCGGAAGCTCCTACAATGAGCAGTTCTTC. It is translated as CASSQESGSSYNEQFF.

The chain links TRBV4-1 to TRBJ1-3; weak D call: TRBD1 (6 bases). Germline V gene lookup returns CDR1 MGHRA and CDR2 YSYEKL. The CDR3 runs 20 residues. V was trimmed by 5 bases and J by 0 bases, leaving 26 bases between them. As DNA, the CDR3 is TGCGCCAGCAGCACCGGGGGGAGCCGCGGTTTGGGACACTCTGGAAACACCATATATTTT. Protein product: CASSTGGSRGLGHSGNTIYF.

This sequence joins TRBV7-9 and TRBJ1-5; maybe TRBD1 (5 bases). The germline CDR1 and CDR2 sequences are SEHNR and FQNEAQ (reference sequence). There are 14 residues in the CDR3. With 1 base removed from V and 6 bases from J, the gap between germline ends came to 10 bases. The CDR3 DNA reads TGTGCCAGCAGCTTAGATGGGGGGAGTCAGCCCCAGCATTTT. Translation gives CASSLDGGSQPQHF.

The J gene is TRBJ2-7, the V gene TRBV5-6, with 10 bases aligning to TRBD2. CDR1 and CDR2 from the germline V gene are SGHDT and YYEEEE. Trimming took 4 bases from V and 2 from J; bases not matched to a gene: 18. The CDR3 spans 19 residues. The CDR3 bases are TGTGCCAGCAGCGCCTTTAGCGGGAGGCCTCTAACCTCTACCTACGAGCAGTACTTC. Residues: CASSAFSGRPLTSTYEQYF.

CDR3 residues: CASSSTSGRSDEQFF. In DNA form, the CDR3 reads TGTGCCAGCAGCTCCACTAGCGGGAGATCGGATGAGCAGTTCTTC. V and J are TRBV5-4 and TRBJ2-1, with TRBD2 matching over 11 bases. Germline V gene sequence: CDR1 SGHNT, CDR2 YYREEE (reference sequence). After removal of 3 bases from V and 8 bases from J, the junction contained 7 bases not matched to a gene. CDR3 size: 15 residues.

The chain has TRBV18 and TRBJ1-5, with TRBD1 as a possible D gene (6 bases). Germline CDR1 and CDR2: KGHSH and LQKENI. The CDR3 is made up of 17 amino acids. The V end lost 2 bases, the J end lost 3 bases, and 17 bases lay between the germline ends. CDR3 sequence (DNA): TGTGCCAGCTCACCAAATCCCCCAGGGGTAGACAATCAGCCCCAGCATTTT. Translation gives CASSPNPPGVDNQPQHF.

The V and J genes are TRBV19 and TRBJ1-2; the match to TRBD1 covers 10 bases. The length of the CDR3 is 15 residues. The germline CDR1 and CDR2 sequences are LNHDA and SQIVND (reference sequence). The ends lost 5 bases at V and 3 bases at J; junction bases unmatched: 6. CDR3 sequence: CASSSGTGDYYGYTF. CDR3 DNA sequence: TGTGCCAGTAGTTCCGGGACAGGGGATTACTATGGCTACACCTTC.

The chain employs TRBV5-1 and TRBJ2-2; 7 nucleotides match TRBD1. This CDR3 is built from 14 residues. J gave up 2 bases and V 6 bases, and 4 bases lay outside the gene matches. CDR1 and CDR2 from the germline V gene are SGHRS and YFSETQ. This chain's CDR3 is CASTRDSNTGELFF. The CDR3 DNA reads TGCGCCAGCACCCGGGACAGTAACACCGGGGAGCTGTTTTTT.

The rearrangement links TRBV19 to TRBJ2-7; D perhaps matches TRBD2 (5 bases). There are 15 residues in the CDR3. V lost 5 bases and J lost 0, with 14 bases in between. Germline assignment: CDR1 LNHDA and CDR2 SQIVND (reference sequence). The CDR3 DNA is TGTGCCAGTAGTCCCGGACGGGGAAGCTCCTACGAGCAGTACTTC. It codes for CASSPGRGSSYEQYF.

The chain links TRBV7-8 to TRBJ2-7, with TRBD2 identical over 8 bases. The CDR3 spans 16 residues. Germline V gives CDR1 SGHVS, CDR2 FQNEAQ. Trimming cost V 0 bases and J 0 bases; bases outside gene matches: 4. Written as DNA, the CDR3 is TGTGCCAGCAGCTTAGCTGGGACTAGGAGCTCCTACGAGCAGTACTTC. Translation: CASSLAGTRSSYEQYF.

This chain connects TRBV7-8 to TRBJ2-1; 7 nucleotides line up with TRBD2. Losses at the gene ends were 4 bases for V and 7 bases for J; bases not matched to a gene: 1. Germline CDR1 is SGHVS and CDR2 is FQNEAQ. CDR3 size: 12 residues. The CDR3 spells CASSSGGNEQFF. CDR3 DNA sequence: TGTGCCAGCAGCTCCGGGGGGAATGAGCAGTTCTTC.

The chain links TRBV10-3 to TRBJ1-5; TRBD1 aligns across 10 bases. The CDR3 contains 15 residues. Looked up from germline, CDR1 is ENHRY and CDR2 is SYGVKD. Trimming cost V 6 bases and J 4 bases; bases outside gene matches: 6. The CDR3 spells CAIREGQGSNQPQHF. Written as DNA, the CDR3 is TGTGCCATCAGGGAGGGACAGGGGAGTAATCAGCCCCAGCATTTT.

The genes are TRBV10-3 and TRBJ1-5; tentatively, D is TRBD1 (5 bases). This CDR3 comprises 13 residues. V was pared by 4 bases and J by 7 bases, with 11 bases between. Germline V gene sequence: CDR1 ENHRY, CDR2 SYGVKD. CDR3 sequence reads: CAISGWGDQPQHF. The DNA for the CDR3 is TGTGCCATCAGTGGGTGGGGGGACCAGCCCCAGCATTTT.

The CDR3 region is CASTQMGALGTEAFF. The CDR3 coding sequence is TGTGCCAGCACTCAAATGGGGGCTCTTGGCACTGAAGCTTTCTTT. This chain uses TRBV28 with TRBJ1-1; TRBD1 is a possible D gene (6 bases). Between the trimmed V and J ends, which lost 7 bases and 4 bases, there was a span of 19 bases. The germline V gene has CDR1 MDHEN and CDR2 SYDVKM. CDR3 length: 15 residues.

Worth noting for this clone: One end of the junction varies from germline; a read error may be responsible. Other DNA sequences of this sample code for an identical CDR3. This chain connects TRBV27 to TRBJ2-1; 10 nucleotides align to TRBD1. This CDR3 is built from 14 residues. Germline V gene data show CDR1 as MNHEY and CDR2 as SMNVEV (reference sequence). The CDR3 region is CASSPGQGYNEQFF. In nucleotides, the CDR3 is TGTGCCAGCAGTCCGGGACAGGGGTACAATGAACAGTTCTTC.